The following is a T cell receptor beta chain sequence with its context. The sample comes from a study of blood T cell repertoires in COVID-19. Study summary: COVID-19 samples, acute and convalescent, were from the United States, Italy and Spain.

This CDR3 contains 16 residues. The junction had 4 bases not matched to a gene; V was cut back by 1 base and J by 3 bases. Germline V gene sequence: CDR1 SNHLY, CDR2 FYNNEI. The protocol was immunoSEQ multiplex PCR, while the TCRdb copy is restricted to in-frame clones and leaves out a portion. This sample yields tens of thousands of clones, of which 75% to 85% are seen a single time; under 35% belongs to the top ten. The rearrangement uses TRBV2 and TRBJ2-2; 8 positions agree with TRBD2. This clonotype was sampled from a woman aged 80 or older with acute or convalescent COVID-19. Sequencing used peripheral blood. CDR3: CASSEESGSYTGELFF. Here the CDR3 DNA reads TGTGCCAGCAGTGAAGAAAGCGGGAGCTACACCGGGGAGCTGTTTTTT. The full variable domain, in which reference TRBV2 and TRBJ2-2 provide the parts outside the CDR3, is EPEVTQTPSHQVTQMGQEVILRCVPISNHLYFYWYRQILGQKVEFLVSFYNNEISEKSEIFDDQFSVERPDGSNFTLKIRSTKLEDSAMYFCASSEESGSYTGELFFGEGSRLTVL.